This TCR beta chain came from a study of T cell responses to AZD1222 COVID-19 vaccine. CDR3 length: 14 amino acids. The V gene lost 6 bases and the J gene lost 5 bases, with 17 bases spanning the gap. Germline V lookup: CDR1 LNHDA, CDR2 SQIVND (reference sequence). Measured with immunoSEQ multiplex PCR; TCRdb has only the in-frame clones, and not every one. There are about 120,000 clones in the sample; approximately 90% occur only once, and 4.5% to 6% lies in the top ten. The sequence was collected from an adult in good health. This material consisted of peripheral blood, taken on day 0 of AZD1222 vaccination. V usage is TRBV19 and J usage is TRBJ2-7; D gene unclear. The CDR3 DNA is TGTGCCAGTAGGGATCGAGGTTGGGTCCACGAGCAGTACTTC. This codes for CASRDRGWVHEQYF.